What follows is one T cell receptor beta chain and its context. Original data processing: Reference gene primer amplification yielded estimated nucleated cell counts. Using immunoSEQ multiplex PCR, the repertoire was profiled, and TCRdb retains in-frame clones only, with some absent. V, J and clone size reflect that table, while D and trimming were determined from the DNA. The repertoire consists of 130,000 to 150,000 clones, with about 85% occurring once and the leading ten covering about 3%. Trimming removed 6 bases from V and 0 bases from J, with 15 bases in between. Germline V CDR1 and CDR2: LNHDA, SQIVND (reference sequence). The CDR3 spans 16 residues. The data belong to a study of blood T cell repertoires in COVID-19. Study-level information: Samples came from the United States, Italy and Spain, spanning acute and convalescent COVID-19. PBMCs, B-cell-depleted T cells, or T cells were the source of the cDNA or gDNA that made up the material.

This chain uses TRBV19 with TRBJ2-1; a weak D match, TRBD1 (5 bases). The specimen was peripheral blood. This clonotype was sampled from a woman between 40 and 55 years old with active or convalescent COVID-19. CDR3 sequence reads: CASRKTDHSSYNEQFF. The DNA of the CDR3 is TGTGCCAGTAGGAAGACAGATCATAGCTCCTACAATGAGCAGTTCTTC.